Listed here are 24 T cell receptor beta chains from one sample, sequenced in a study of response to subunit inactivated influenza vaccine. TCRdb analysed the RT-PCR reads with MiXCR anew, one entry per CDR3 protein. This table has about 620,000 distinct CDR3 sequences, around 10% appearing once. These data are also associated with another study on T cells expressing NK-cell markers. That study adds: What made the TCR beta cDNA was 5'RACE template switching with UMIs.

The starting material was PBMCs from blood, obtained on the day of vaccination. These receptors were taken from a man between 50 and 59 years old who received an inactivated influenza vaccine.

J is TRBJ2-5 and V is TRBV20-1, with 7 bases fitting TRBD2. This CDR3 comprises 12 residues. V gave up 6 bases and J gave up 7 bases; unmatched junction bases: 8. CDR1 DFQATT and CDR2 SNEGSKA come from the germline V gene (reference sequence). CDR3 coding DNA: TGCAGTGCGCGGGAGCTTCAGGGGACCCAGTACTTC. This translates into CSARELQGTQYF.

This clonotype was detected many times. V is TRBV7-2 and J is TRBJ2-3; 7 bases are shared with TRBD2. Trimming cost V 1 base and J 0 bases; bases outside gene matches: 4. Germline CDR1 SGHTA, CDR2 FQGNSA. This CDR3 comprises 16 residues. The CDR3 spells CASSLDRGGSTDTQYF. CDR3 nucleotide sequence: TGTGCCAGCAGCTTAGATCGCGGGGGTAGCACAGATACGCAGTATTTT.

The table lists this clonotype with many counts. The CDR3 DNA sequence: TGTGCCAGCCCCCCTCGAACTAACACCGGGGAGCTGTTTTTT. It specifies CASPPRTNTGELFF. This chain uses TRBV7-9 with TRBJ2-2; D is unclear. V lost 8 bases to trimming and J lost 2 bases, with 12 bases between them. The germline CDR1 and CDR2 sequences are SEHNR and FQNEAQ (reference sequence). The CDR3 extends over 14 amino acids.

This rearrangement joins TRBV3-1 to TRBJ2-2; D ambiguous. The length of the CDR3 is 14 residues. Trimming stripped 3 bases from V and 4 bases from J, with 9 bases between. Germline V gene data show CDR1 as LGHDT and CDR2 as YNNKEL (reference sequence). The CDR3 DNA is TGTGCCAGCAGCCAGCCTCAGTTCACCGGGGAGCTGTTTTTT. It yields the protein CASSQPQFTGELFF.

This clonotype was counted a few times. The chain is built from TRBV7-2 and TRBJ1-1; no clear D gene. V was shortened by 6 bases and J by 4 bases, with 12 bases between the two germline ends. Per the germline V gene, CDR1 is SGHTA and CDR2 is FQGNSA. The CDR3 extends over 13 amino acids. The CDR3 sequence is CASSPGRSTEAFF. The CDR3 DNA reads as TGTGCCAGCAGTCCGGGGAGGAGCACTGAAGCTTTCTTT.

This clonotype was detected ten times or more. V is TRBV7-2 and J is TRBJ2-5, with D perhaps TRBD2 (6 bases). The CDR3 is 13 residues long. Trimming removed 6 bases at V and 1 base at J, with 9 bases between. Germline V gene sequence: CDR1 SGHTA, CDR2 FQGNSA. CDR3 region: CASRRGSQETQYF. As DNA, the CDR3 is TGTGCCAGCAGACGGGGGTCCCAAGAGACCCAGTACTTC.

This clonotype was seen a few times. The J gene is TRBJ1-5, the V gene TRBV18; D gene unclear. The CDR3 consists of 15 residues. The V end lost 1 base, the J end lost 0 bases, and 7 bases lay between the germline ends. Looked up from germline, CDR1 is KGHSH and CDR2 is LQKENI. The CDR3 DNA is TGTGCCAGCTCACCACTTCCGAGTAGCAATCAGCCCCAGCATTTT. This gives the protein CASSPLPSSNQPQHF.

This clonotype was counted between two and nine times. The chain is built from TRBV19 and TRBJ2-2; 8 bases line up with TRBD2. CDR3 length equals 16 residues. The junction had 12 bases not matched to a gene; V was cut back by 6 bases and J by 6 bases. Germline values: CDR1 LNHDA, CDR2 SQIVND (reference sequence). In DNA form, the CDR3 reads TGTGCCAGTAGCCCCCGAGGGCGGGGGGCCGCCGGGGAGCTGTTTTTT. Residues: CASSPRGRGAAGELFF.

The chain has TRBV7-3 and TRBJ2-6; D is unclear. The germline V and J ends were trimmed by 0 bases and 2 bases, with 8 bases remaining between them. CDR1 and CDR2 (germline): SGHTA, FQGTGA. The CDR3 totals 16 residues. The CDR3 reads CASSLTLLAGANVLTF. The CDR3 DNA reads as TGTGCCAGCAGCTTAACGTTGTTAGCTGGGGCCAACGTCCTGACTTTC.

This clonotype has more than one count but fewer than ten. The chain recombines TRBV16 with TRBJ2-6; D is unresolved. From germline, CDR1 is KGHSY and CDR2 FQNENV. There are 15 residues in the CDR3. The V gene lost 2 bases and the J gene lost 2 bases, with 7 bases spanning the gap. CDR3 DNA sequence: TGTGCCAGCAGCCAACTAGGGACTGGGGCCAACGTCCTGACTTTC. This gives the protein CASSQLGTGANVLTF. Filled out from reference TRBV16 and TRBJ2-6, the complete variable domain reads GEEVAQTPKHLVRGEGQKAKLYCAPIKGHSYVFWYQQVLKNEFKFLISFQNENVFDETGMPKERFSAKCLPNSPCSLEIQATKLEDSAVYFCASSQLGTGANVLTFGAGSRLTVL.

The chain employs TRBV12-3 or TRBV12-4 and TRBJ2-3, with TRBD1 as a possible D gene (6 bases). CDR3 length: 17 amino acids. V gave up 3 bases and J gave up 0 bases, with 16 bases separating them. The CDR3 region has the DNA TGTGCCAGCAGTTTTGGAGGTGGGGGCACTAGCACAGATACGCAGTATTTT. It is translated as CASSFGGGGTSTDTQYF.

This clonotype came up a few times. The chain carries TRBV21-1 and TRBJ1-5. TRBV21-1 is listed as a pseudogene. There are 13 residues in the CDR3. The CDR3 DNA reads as TGTGCCAGCAGCAGGGTTGTTAATCAGCCCCAGCATTTT. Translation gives CASSRVVNQPQHF.

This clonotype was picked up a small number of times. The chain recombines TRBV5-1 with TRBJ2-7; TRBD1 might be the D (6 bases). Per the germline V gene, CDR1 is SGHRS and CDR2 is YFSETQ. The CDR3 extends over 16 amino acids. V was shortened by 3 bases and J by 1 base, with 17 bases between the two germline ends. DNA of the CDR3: TGCGCCAGCAGCTACTCCCAATTACAGGGATCCTACGAGCAGTACTTC. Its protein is CASSYSQLQGSYEQYF.

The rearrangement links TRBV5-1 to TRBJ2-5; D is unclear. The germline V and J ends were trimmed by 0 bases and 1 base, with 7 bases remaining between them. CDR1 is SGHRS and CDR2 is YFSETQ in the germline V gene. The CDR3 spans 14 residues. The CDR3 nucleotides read TGCGCCAGCAGCTTGGAATGGGGCCAAGAGACCCAGTACTTC. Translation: CASSLEWGQETQYF.

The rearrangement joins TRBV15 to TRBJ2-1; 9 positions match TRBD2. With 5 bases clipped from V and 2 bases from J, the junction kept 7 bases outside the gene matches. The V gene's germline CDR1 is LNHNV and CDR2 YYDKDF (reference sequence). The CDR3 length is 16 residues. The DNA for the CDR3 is TGTGCCACCAGCCCGGGACTAGCCGTAACCTACAATGAGCAGTTCTTC. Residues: CATSPGLAVTYNEQFF.

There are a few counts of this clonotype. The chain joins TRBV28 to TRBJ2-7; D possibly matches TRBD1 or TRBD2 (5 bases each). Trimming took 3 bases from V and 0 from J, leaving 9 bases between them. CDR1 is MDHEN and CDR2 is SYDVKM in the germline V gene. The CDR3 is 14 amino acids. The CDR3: CASSFMGPSYEQYF. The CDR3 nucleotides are TGTGCCAGCAGTTTTATGGGACCCTCCTACGAGCAGTACTTC. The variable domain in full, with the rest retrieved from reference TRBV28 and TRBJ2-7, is DVKVTQSSRYLVKRTGEKVFLECVQDMDHENMFWYRQDPGLGLRLIYFSYDVKMKEKGDIPEGYSVSREKKERFSLILESASTNQTSMYLCASSFMGPSYEQYFGPGTRLTVT.

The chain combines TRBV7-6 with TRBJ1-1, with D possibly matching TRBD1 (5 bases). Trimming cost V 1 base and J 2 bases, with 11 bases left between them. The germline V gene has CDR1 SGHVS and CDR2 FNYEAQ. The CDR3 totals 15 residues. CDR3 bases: TGTGCCAGCAGCTTAGGTTCAGGGCCCAACACTGAAGCTTTCTTT. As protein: CASSLGSGPNTEAFF.

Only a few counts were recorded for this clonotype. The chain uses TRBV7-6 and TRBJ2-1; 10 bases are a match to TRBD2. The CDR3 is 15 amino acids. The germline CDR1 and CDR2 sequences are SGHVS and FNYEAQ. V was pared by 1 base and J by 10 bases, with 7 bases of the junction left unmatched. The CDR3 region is CASSLDGLAGAEQFF. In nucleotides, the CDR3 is TGTGCCAGCAGCTTAGACGGGCTAGCGGGAGCAGAGCAGTTCTTC.

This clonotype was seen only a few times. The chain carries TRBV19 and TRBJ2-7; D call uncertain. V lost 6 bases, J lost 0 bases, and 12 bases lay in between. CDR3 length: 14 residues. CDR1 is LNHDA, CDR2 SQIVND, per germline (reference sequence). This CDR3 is CASSPMPGSYEQYF. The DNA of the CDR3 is TGTGCCAGTAGCCCCATGCCGGGCTCCTACGAGCAGTACTTC.

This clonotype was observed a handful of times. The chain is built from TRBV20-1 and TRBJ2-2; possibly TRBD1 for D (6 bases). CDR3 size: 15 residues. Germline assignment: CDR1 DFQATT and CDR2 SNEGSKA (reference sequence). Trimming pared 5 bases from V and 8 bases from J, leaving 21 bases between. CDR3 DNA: TGCAGTGCTGGGGCCCTGTGGGGGCTTGGTGGGGAGCTGTTTTTT. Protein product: CSAGALWGLGGELFF.

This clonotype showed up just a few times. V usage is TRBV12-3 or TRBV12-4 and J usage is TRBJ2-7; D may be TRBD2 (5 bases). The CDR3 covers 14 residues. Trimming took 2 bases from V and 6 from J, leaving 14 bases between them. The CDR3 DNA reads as TGTGCCAGCAGTTTATCTCCCAGGAGGTCCGAGCAGTACTTC. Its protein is CASSLSPRRSEQYF.

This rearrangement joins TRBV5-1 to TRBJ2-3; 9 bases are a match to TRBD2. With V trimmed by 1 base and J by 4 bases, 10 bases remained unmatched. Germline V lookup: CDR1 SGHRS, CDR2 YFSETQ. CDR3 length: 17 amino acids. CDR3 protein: CASSLSFSGSYPDTQYF. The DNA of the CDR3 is TGCGCCAGCAGCTTGTCCTTTAGCGGGAGTTATCCAGATACGCAGTATTTT.

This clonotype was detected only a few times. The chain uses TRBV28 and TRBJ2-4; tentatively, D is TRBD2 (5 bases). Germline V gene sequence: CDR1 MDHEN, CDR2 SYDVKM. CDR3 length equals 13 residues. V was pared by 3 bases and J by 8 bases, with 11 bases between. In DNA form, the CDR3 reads TGTGCCAGCAGTTTGAGGGTAGTAGACATTCAGTACTTC. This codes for CASSLRVVDIQYF.

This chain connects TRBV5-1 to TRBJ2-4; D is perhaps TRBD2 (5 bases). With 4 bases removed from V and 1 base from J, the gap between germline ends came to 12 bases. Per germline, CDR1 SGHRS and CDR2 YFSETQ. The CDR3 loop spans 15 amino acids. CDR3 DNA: TGCGCCAGCAGCCCTCCCGGGGAGGCCAAAAACATTCAGTACTTC. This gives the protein CASSPPGEAKNIQYF.